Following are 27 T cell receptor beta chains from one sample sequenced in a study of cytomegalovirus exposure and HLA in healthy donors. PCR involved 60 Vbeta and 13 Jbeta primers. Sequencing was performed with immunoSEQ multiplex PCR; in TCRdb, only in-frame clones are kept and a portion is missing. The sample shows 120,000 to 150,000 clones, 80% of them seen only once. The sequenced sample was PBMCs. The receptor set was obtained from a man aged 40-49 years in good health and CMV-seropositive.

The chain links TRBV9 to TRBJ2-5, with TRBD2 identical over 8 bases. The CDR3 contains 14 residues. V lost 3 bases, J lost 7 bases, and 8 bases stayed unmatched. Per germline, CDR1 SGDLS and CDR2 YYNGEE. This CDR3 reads CASSAGTSIGTQYF. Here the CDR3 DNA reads TGTGCCAGCAGCGCCGGGACTAGTATTGGGACCCAGTACTTC. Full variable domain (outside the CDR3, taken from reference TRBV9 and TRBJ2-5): DSGVTQTPKHLITATGQRVTLRCSPRSGDLSVYWYQQSLDQGLQFLIQYYNGEERAKGNILERFSAQQFPDLHSELNLSSLELGDSALYFCASSAGTSIGTQYFGPGTRLLVL.

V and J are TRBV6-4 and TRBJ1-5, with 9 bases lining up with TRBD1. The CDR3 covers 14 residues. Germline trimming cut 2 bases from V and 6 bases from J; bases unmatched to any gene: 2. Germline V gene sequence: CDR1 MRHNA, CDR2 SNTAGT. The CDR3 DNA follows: TGTGCCAGCAGTGACGGGACAGGGCGTCAGCCCCAGCATTTT. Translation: CASSDGTGRQPQHF.

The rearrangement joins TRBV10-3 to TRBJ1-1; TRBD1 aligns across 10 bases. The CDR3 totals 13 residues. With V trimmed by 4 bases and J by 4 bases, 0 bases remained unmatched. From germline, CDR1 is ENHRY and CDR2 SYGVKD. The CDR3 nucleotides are TGTGCCATCAGTGGGACAGGGGGCACTGAAGCTTTCTTT. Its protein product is CAISGTGGTEAFF.

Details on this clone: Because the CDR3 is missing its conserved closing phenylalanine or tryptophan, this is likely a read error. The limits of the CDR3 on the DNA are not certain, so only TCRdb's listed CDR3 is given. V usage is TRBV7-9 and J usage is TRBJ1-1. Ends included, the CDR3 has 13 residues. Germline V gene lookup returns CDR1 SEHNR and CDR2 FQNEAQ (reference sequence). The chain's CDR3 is CASSLVPPGGDFV.

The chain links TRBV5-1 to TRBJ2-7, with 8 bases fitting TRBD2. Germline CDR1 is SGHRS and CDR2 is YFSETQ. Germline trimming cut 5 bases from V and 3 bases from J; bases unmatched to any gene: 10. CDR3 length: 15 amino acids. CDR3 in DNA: TGCGCCAGCAGGGCAACGGGACTAGGGCACTACGAGCAGTACTTC. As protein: CASRATGLGHYEQYF.

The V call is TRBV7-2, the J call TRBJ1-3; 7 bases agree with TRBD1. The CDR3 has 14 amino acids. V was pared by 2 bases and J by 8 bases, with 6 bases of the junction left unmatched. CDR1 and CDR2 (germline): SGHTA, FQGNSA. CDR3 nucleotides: TGTGCCAGCAGCTTAAGGTCAGGGACAGACACCATATATTTT. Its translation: CASSLRSGTDTIYF.

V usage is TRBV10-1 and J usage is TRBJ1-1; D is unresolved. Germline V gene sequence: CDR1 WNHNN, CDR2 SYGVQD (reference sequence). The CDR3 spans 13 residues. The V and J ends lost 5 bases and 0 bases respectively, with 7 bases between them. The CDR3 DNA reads TGCGCCAGCAGTTTGGCTGTGAACACTGAAGCTTTCTTT. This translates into CASSLAVNTEAFF.

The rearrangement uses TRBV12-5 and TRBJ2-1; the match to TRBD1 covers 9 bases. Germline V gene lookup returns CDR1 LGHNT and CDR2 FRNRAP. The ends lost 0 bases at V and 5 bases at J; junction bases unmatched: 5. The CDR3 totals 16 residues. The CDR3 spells CASGLVLTGGNNEQFF. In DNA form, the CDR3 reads TGTGCTAGTGGTTTGGTACTGACAGGGGGGAACAATGAGCAGTTCTTC.

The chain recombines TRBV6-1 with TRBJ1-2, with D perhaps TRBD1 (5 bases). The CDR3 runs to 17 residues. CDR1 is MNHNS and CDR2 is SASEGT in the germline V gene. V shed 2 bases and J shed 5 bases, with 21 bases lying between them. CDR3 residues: CASSEIRLRGGSYGYTF. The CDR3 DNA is TGTGCCAGCAGTGAAATTCGGTTAAGGGGCGGATCATATGGCTACACCTTC.

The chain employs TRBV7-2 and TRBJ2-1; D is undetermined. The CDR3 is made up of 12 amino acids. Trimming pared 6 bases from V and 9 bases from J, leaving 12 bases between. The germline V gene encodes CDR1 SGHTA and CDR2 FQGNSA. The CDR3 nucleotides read TGTGCCAGCAGGGTACCTGGCCTTGAGCAGTTCTTC. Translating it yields CASRVPGLEQFF.

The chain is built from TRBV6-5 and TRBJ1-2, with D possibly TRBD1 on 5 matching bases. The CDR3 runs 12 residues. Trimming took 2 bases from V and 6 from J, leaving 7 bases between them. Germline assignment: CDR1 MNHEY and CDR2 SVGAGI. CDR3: CASSYEGDGYTF. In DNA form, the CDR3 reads TGTGCCAGCAGTTACGAAGGGGATGGCTACACCTTC.

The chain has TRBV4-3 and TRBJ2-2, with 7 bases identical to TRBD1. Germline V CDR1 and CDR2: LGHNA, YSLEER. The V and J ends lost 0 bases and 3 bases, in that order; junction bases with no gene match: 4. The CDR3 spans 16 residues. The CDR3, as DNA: TGCGCCAGCAGCCAAGAACAGGGGTGGTACACCGGGGAGCTGTTTTTT. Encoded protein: CASSQEQGWYTGELFF.

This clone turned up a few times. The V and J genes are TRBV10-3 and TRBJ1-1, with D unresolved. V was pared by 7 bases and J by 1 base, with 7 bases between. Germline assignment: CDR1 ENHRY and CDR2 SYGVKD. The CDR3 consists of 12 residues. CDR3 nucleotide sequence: TGTGCCATCAAGTCAGAGAACACTGAAGCTTTCTTT. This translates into CAIKSENTEAFF.

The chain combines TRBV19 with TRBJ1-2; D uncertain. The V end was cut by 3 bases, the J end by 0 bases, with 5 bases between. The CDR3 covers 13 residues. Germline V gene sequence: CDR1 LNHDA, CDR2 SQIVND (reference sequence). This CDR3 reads CASSILANYGYTF. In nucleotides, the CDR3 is TGTGCCAGTAGTATTTTAGCTAACTATGGCTACACCTTC.

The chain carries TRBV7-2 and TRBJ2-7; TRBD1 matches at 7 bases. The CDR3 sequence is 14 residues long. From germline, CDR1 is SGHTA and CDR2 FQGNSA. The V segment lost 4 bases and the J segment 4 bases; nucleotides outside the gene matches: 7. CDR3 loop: CASSSQGSGYEQYF. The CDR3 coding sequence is TGTGCCAGCAGCTCACAGGGGAGTGGGTACGAGCAGTACTTC.

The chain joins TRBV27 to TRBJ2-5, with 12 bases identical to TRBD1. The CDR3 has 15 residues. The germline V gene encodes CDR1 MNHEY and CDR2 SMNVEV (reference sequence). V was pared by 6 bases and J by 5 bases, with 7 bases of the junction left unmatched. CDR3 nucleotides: TGTGCCAGCAGCATGGGACAGGGGGCGGGTGAGACCCAGTACTTC. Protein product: CASSMGQGAGETQYF.

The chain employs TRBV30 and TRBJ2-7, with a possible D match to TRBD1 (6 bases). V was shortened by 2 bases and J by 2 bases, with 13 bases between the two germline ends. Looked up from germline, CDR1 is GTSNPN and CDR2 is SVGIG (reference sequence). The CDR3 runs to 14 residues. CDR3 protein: CAWSTPRGTYEQYF. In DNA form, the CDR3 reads TGTGCCTGGAGTACCCCGAGGGGGACCTACGAGCAGTACTTC. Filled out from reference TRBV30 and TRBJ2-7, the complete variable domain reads SQTIHQWPATLVQPVGSPLSLECTVEGTSNPNLYWYRQAAGRGLQLLFYSVGIGQISSEVPQNLSASRPQDRQFILSSKKLLLSDSGFYLCAWSTPRGTYEQYFGPGTRLTVT.

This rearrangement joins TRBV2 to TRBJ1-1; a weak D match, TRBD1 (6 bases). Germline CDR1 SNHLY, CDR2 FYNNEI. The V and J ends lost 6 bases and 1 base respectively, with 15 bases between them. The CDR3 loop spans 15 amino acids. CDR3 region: CASRPGAVANTEAFF. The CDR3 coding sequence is TGTGCCAGCAGACCAGGGGCCGTCGCGAACACTGAAGCTTTCTTT.

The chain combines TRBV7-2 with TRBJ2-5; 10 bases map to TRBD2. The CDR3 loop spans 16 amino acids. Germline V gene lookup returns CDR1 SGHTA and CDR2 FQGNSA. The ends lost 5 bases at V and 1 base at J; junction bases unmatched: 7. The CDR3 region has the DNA TGTGCCAGCAGCATAACTAGCGGGGCCCTCCAAGAGACCCAGTACTTC. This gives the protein CASSITSGALQETQYF. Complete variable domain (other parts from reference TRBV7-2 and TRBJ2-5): GAGVSQSPSNKVTEKGKDVELRCDPISGHTALYWYRQSLGQGLEFLIYFQGNSAPDKSGLPSDRFSAERTGGSVSTLTIQRTQQEDSAVYLCASSITSGALQETQYFGPGTRLLVL.

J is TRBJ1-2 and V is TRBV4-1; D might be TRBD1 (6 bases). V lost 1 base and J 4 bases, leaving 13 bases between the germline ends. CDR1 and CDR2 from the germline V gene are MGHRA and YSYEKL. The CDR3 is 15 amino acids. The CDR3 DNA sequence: TGCGCCAGCAGCCAAGCTACAGGGACAACCTATGGCTACACCTTC. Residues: CASSQATGTTYGYTF.

The CDR3 region has the DNA TGCGCCAGCAGCCAAGGATGGGAGGGGTCCGTTGAGTACTTC. It yields the protein CASSQGWEGSVEYF. The chain joins TRBV4-1 to TRBJ2-7; 7 nucleotides agree with TRBD2. The CDR3 is 14 amino acids. Germline V lookup: CDR1 MGHRA, CDR2 YSYEKL. V lost 1 base and J lost 11; bases outside the gene matches: 11.

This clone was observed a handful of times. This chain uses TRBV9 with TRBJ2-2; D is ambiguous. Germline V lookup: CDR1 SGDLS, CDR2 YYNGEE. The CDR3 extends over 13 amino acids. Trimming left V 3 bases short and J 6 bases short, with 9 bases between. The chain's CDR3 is CASSAALAGELFF. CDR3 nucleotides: TGTGCCAGCAGCGCTGCGTTGGCCGGGGAGCTGTTTTTT.

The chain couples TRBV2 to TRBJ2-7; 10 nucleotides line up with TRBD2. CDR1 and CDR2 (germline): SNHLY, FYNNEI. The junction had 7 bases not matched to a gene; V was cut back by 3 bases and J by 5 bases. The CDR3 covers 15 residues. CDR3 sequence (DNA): TGTGCCAGCAGTGACTGGGCTAGCGGGAGCCACGAGCAGTACTTC. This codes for CASSDWASGSHEQYF.

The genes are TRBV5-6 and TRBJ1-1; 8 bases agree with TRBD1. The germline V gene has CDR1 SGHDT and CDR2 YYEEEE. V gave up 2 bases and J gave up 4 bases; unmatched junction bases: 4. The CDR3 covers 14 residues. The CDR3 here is CASSFRTGLTEAFF. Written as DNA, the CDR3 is TGTGCCAGCAGCTTCAGGACAGGGCTCACTGAAGCTTTCTTT. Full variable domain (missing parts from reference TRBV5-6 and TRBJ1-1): DAGVTQSPTHLIKTRGQQVTLRCSPKSGHDTVSWYQQALGQGPQFIFQYYEEEERQRGNFPDRFSGHQFPNYSSELNVNALLLGDSALYLCASSFRTGLTEAFFGQGTRLTVV.

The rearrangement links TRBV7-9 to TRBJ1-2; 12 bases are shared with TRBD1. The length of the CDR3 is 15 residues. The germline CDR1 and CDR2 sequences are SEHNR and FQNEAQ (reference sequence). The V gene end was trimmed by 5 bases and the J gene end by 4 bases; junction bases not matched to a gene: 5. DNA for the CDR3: TGTGCCAGCAGCGAGGGGACAGGGGGCGTCTATGGCTACACCTTC. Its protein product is CASSEGTGGVYGYTF.

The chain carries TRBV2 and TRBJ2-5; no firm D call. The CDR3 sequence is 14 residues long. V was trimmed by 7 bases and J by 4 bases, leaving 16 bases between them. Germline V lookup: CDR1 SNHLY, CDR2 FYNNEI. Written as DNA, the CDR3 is TGTGCCAGCAATCCCTCGCAGGTTCTAGAGACCCAGTACTTC. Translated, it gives CASNPSQVLETQYF.

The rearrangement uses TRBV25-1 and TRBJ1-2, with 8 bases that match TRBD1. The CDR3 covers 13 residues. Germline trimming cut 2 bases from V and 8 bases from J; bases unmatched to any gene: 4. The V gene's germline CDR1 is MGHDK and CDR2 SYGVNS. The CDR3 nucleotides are TGTGCCAGCAGTGAACGGACAGGGAGAGGCTACACCTTC. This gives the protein CASSERTGRGYTF.